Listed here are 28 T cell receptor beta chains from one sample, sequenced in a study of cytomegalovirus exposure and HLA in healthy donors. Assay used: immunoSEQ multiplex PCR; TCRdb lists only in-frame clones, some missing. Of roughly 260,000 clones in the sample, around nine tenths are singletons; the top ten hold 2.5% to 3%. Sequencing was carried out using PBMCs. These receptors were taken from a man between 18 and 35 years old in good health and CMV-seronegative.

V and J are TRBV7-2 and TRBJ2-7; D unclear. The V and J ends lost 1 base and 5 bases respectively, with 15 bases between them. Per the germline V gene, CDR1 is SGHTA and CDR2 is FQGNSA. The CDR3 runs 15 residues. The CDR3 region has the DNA TGTGCCAGCAGCTTAGGCGTGGGCCCGTGGGACGAGCAGTACTTC. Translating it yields CASSLGVGPWDEQYF.

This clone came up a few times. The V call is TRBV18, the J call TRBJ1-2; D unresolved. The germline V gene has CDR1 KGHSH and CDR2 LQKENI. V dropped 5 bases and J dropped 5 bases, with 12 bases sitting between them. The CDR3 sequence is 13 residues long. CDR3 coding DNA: TGTGCCAGCTCAGCGGGATTTGCTTATGGCTACACCTTC. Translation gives CASSAGFAYGYTF.

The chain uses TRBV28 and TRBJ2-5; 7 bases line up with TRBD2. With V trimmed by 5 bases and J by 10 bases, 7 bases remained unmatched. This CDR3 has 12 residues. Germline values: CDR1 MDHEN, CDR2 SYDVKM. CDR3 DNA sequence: TGTGCCAGCAGTGTGGGCGGGGAGGGCCAGTACTTC. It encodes CASSVGGEGQYF. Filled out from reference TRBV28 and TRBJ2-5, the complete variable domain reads DVKVTQSSRYLVKRTGEKVFLECVQDMDHENMFWYRQDPGLGLRLIYFSYDVKMKEKGDIPEGYSVSREKKERFSLILESASTNQTSMYLCASSVGGEGQYFGPGTRLLVL.

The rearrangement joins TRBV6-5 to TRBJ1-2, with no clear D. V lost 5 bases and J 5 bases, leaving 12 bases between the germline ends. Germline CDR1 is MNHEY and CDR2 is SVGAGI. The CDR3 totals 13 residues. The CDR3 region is CASSGGQKYGYTF. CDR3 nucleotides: TGTGCCAGCAGTGGTGGGCAGAAGTATGGCTACACCTTC.

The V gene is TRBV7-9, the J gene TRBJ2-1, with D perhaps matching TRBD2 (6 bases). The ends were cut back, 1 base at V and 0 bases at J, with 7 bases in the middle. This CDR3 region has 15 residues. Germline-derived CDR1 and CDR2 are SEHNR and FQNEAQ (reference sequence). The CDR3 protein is CASSLDGGSYNEQFF. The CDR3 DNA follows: TGTGCCAGCAGCTTAGACGGGGGCTCCTACAATGAGCAGTTCTTC.

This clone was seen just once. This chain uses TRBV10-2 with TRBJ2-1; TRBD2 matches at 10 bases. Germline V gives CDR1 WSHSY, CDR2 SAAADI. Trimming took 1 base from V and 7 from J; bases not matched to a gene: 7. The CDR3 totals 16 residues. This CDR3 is CASSEWPSGSRNEQFF. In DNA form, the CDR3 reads TGCGCCAGCAGTGAGTGGCCTAGCGGGAGTAGGAATGAGCAGTTCTTC.

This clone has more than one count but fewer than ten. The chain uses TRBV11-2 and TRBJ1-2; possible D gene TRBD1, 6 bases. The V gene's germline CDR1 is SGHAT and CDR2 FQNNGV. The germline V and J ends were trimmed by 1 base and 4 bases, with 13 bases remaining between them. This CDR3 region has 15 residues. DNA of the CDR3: TGTGCCAGCAGCTTAGGGGTCCAGGGGAGCTATGGCTACACCTTC. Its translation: CASSLGVQGSYGYTF.

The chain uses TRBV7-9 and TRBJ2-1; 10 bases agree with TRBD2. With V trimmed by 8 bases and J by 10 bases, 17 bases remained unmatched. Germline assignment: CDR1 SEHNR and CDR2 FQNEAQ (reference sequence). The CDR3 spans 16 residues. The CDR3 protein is CASAVRAGGPGREQFF. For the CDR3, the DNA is TGTGCCAGCGCGGTTCGAGCGGGGGGGCCAGGTCGAGAGCAGTTCTTC.

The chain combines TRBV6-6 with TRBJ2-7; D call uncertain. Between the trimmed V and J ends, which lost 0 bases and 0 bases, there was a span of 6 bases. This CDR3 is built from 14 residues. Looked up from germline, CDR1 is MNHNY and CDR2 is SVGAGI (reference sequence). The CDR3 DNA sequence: TGTGCCAGCAGTTACTCCAGTCCCTCCTACGAGCAGTACTTC. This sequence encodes CASSYSSPSYEQYF.

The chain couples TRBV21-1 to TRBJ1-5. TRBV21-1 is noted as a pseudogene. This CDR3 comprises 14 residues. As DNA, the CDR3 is TGTGCCAGCAACCCCCGGGGAGGGAGGCAGCCCCAGCATTTT. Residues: CASNPRGGRQPQHF.

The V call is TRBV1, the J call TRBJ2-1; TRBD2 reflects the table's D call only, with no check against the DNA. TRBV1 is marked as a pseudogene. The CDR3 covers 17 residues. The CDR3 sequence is CTNNSGVPGESYNEQFF. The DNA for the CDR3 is TGCACCAACAATAGCGGGGTACCCGGGGAGTCCTACAATGAGCAGTTCTTC.

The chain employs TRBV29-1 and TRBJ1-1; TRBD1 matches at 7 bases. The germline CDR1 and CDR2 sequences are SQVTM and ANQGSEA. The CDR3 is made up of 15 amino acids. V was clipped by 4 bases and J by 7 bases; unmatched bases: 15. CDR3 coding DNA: TGCAGCGTTGGTTATCAGGGGGAGGATAGTATTGAAGCTTTCTTT. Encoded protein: CSVGYQGEDSIEAFF.

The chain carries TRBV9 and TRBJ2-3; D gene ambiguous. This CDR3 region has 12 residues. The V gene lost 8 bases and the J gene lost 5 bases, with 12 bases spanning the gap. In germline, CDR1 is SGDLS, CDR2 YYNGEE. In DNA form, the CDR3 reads TGTGCCAGTCCCAGGTTTGAAGATACGCAGTATTTT. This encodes CASPRFEDTQYF.

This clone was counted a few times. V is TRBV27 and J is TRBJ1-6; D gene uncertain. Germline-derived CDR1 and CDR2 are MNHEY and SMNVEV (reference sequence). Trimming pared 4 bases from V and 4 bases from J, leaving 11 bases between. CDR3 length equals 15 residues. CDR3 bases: TGTGCCAGCAGTTCCCCCGGGAAATATAATTCACCCCTCCACTTT. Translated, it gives CASSSPGKYNSPLHF.

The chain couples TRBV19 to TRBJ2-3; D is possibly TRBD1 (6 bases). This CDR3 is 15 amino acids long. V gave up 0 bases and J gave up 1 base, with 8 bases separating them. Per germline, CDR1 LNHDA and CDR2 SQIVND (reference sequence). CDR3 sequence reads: CASSIEGHRTDTQYF. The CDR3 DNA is TGTGCCAGTAGTATAGAGGGACACCGCACAGATACGCAGTATTTT.

CDR3 nucleotide sequence: TGCGCCAGCAGCTTGGGGACTAGCGGGCTCACAGATACGCAGTATTTT. Amino acids: CASSLGTSGLTDTQYF. J is TRBJ2-3 and V is TRBV5-1, with 11 bases aligning to TRBD2. Germline V gene sequence: CDR1 SGHRS, CDR2 YFSETQ. This CDR3 has 16 amino acids. Germline trimming cut 0 bases from V and 2 bases from J; bases unmatched to any gene: 2.

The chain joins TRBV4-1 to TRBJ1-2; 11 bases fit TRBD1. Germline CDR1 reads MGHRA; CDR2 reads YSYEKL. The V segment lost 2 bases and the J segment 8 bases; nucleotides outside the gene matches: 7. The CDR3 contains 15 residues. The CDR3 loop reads CASSQLIGTGGGYTF. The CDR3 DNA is TGCGCCAGCAGCCAACTCATTGGGACAGGGGGAGGCTACACCTTC.

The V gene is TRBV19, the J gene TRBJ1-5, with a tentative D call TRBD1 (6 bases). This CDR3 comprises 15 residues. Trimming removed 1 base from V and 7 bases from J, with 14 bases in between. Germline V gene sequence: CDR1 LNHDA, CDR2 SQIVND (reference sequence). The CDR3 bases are TGTGCCAGTAGTATAGTCCCCCAGGGACAACAGCCCCAGCATTTT. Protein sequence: CASSIVPQGQQPQHF.

DNA for the CDR3: TGTGCCAGCAGCTCCGAAGTTAGCGGGAATTACAATGAGCAGTTCTTC. Protein: CASSSEVSGNYNEQFF. This rearrangement joins TRBV7-6 to TRBJ2-1, with 8 bases that match TRBD2. CDR3 length: 16 amino acids. Germline CDR1 is SGHVS and CDR2 is FNYEAQ. V trimming: 4 bases; J trimming: 4 bases; junction bases outside the gene matches: 9.

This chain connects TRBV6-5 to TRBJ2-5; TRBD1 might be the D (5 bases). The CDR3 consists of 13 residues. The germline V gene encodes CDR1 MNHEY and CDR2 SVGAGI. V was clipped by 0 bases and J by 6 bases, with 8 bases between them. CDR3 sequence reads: CASSYSRVQTQYF. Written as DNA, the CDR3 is TGTGCCAGCAGTTACTCCAGGGTGCAGACCCAGTACTTC.

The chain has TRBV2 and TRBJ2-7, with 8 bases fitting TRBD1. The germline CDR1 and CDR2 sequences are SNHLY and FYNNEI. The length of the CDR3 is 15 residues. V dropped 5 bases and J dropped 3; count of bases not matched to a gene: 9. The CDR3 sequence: CASSQTGTGDYEQYF. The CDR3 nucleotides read TGTGCCAGCAGTCAAACCGGGACAGGAGACTACGAGCAGTACTTC. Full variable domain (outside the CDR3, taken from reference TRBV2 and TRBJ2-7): EPEVTQTPSHQVTQMGQEVILRCVPISNHLYFYWYRQILGQKVEFLVSFYNNEISEKSEIFDDQFSVERPDGSNFTLKIRSTKLEDSAMYFCASSQTGTGDYEQYFGPGTRLTVT.

As DNA, the CDR3 is TGCGCCAGCAGCCAAGATGTCGCGTATGGCTACACCTTC. This gives the protein CASSQDVAYGYTF. This rearrangement joins TRBV4-3 to TRBJ1-2; D not resolved. The CDR3 consists of 13 residues. From germline, CDR1 is LGHNA and CDR2 YSLEER. V dropped 0 bases and J dropped 5 bases, with 7 bases sitting between them.

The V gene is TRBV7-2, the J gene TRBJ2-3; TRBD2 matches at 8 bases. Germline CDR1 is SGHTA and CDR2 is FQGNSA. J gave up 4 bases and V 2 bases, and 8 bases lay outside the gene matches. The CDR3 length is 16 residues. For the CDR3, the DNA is TGTGCCAGCAGCTTATCGGGGGGGCCGGACCCAGATACGCAGTATTTT. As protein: CASSLSGGPDPDTQYF.

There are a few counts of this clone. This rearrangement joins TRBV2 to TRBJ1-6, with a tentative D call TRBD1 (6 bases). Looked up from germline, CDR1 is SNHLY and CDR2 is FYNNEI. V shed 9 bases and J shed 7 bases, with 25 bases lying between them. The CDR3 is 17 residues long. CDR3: CARESGEQGLGNSPLHF. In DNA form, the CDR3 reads TGTGCCAGAGAGAGTGGGGAACAGGGTTTGGGGAATTCACCCCTCCACTTT.

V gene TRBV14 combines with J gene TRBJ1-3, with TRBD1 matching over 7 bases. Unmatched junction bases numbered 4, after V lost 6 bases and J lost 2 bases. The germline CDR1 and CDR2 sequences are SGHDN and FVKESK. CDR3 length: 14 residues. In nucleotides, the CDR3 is TGTGCCAGCAGTGAAACAGGGGCTGGAAACACCATATATTTT. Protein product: CASSETGAGNTIYF.

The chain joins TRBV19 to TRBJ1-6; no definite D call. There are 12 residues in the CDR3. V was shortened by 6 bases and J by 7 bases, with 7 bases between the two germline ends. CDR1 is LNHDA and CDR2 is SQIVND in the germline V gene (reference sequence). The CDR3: CASRPQNSPLHF. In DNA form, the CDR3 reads TGTGCCAGTAGACCCCAGAATTCACCCCTCCACTTT. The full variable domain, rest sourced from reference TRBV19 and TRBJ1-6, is DGGITQSPKYLFRKEGQNVTLSCEQNLNHDAMYWYRQDPGQGLRLIYYSQIVNDFQKGDIAEGYSVSREKKESFPLTVTSAQKNPTAFYLCASRPQNSPLHFGNGTRLTVT.

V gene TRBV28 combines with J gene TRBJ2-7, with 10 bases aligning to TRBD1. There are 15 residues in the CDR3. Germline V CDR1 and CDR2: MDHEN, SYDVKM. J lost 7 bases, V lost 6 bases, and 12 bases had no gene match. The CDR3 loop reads CASSLSPGQGREQYF. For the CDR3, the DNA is TGTGCCAGCAGCCTATCGCCGGGACAGGGGAGAGAGCAGTACTTC.

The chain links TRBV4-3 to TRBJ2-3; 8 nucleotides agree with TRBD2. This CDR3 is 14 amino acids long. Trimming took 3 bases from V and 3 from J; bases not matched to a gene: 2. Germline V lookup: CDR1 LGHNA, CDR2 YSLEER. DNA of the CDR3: TGCGCCAGCAGCCATTCGGGAGGGACAGATACGCAGTATTTT. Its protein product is CASSHSGGTDTQYF.